The 19 T cell receptor beta chains in this list originate from one sample, sequenced in a study of blood T cell repertoires in COVID-19. The protocol was immunoSEQ multiplex PCR, while the TCRdb copy is restricted to in-frame clones and leaves out a portion. The data contain roughly 190,000 clones, about 88% of them singletons. Source material: PBMCs or T cells enriched from blood (not recorded which). These receptors came from a woman in her forties in a cohort exposed to, infected with or recovered from COVID-19 (not recorded which).

The genes are TRBV10-3 and TRBJ1-1; a possible D gene is TRBD1 (6 bases). The CDR3 loop spans 14 amino acids. Trimming left V 2 bases short and J 0 bases short, with 7 bases between. Looked up from germline, CDR1 is ENHRY and CDR2 is SYGVKD. This chain's CDR3 is CAISEGQMNTEAFF. CDR3 nucleotides: TGTGCCATCAGTGAGGGACAGATGAACACTGAAGCTTTCTTT.

The rearrangement uses TRBV7-6 and TRBJ1-4; D gene ambiguous. Germline V CDR1 and CDR2: SGHVS, FNYEAQ. With 2 bases removed from V and 2 bases from J, the gap between germline ends came to 15 bases. The CDR3 length is 17 residues. The CDR3 nucleotides are TGTGCCAGCAGCTTATCCCCAAGGCTAGGCACTAATGAAAAACTGTTTTTT. It is translated as CASSLSPRLGTNEKLFF. Full variable domain (missing parts from reference TRBV7-6 and TRBJ1-4): GAGVSQSPRYKVTKRGQDVALRCDPISGHVSLYWYRQALGQGPEFLTYFNYEAQQDKSGLPNDRFSAERPEGSISTLTIQRTEQRDSAMYRCASSLSPRLGTNEKLFFGSGTQLSVL.

This clone was seen just once. CDR3 DNA: TGCAGCGTCCAGGACAGGGGGCAAGACTATGGCTACACCTTC. This sequence encodes CSVQDRGQDYGYTF. V gene TRBV29-1 combines with J gene TRBJ1-2; 11 nucleotides line up with TRBD1. The CDR3 contains 14 residues. The ends lost 6 bases at V and 3 bases at J; junction bases unmatched: 6. In germline, CDR1 is SQVTM, CDR2 ANQGSEA. The complete variable domain, with remaining parts taken from reference TRBV29-1 and TRBJ1-2, reads SAVISQKPSRDICQRGTSLTIQCQVDSQVTMMFWYRQQPGQSLTLIATANQGSEATYESGFVIDKFPISRPNLTFSTLTVSNMSPEDSSIYLCSVQDRGQDYGYTFGSGTRLTVV.

The chain has TRBV24-1 and TRBJ2-2, with D unclear. The CDR3 loop spans 15 amino acids. Germline CDR1 is KGHDR and CDR2 is SFDVKD. Trimming removed 0 bases from V and 1 base from J, with 5 bases in between. The CDR3 DNA reads as TGTGCCACCAGTGATTTGTCAGGGAACACCGGGGAGCTGTTTTTT. It encodes CATSDLSGNTGELFF.

CDR3 DNA: TGTGCCAGCAGTACTGCGAGCACCTACGAGCAGTACTTC. Translation: CASSTASTYEQYF. The chain couples TRBV27 to TRBJ2-7; no reliable D call. The CDR3 is 13 residues long. Between the trimmed V and J ends, which lost 5 bases and 2 bases, there was a span of 10 bases. The V gene's germline CDR1 is MNHEY and CDR2 SMNVEV (reference sequence).

The chain uses TRBV28 and TRBJ2-7; D unclear. Germline CDR1 and CDR2: MDHEN and SYDVKM. V lost 2 bases, J lost 3 bases, and 5 bases lay in between. CDR3 length equals 12 residues. CDR3 amino acids: CASSLAGYEQYF. CDR3 in DNA: TGTGCCAGCAGTTTAGCCGGCTACGAGCAGTACTTC. Variable domain in full (rest from reference TRBV28 and TRBJ2-7): DVKVTQSSRYLVKRTGEKVFLECVQDMDHENMFWYRQDPGLGLRLIYFSYDVKMKEKGDIPEGYSVSREKKERFSLILESASTNQTSMYLCASSLAGYEQYFGPGTRLTVT.

This clone came up a few times. The V gene is TRBV7-2, the J gene TRBJ2-2; possible D gene TRBD2, 6 bases. Germline CDR1 and CDR2: SGHTA and FQGNSA. This CDR3 comprises 14 residues. V was trimmed by 1 base and J by 6 bases, leaving 9 bases between them. The CDR3, as DNA: TGTGCCAGCAGCTTAGTAACGGGGGCCGGGGAGCTGTTTTTT. Its translation: CASSLVTGAGELFF. Drawing the rest from reference TRBV7-2 and TRBJ2-2, the complete variable domain is GAGVSQSPSNKVTEKGKDVELRCDPISGHTALYWYRQSLGQGLEFLIYFQGNSAPDKSGLPSDRFSAERTGGSVSTLTIQRTQQEDSAVYLCASSLVTGAGELFFGEGSRLTVL.

This chain links TRBV7-9 with TRBJ2-7; 7 bases align to TRBD2. CDR1 and CDR2 (germline): SEHNR, FQNEAQ (reference sequence). The J segment lost 3 bases and the V segment lost 7 bases, leaving 18 bases of the junction unmatched. The CDR3 has 17 residues. The CDR3 nucleotides are TGTGCCAGCAACACCTTTGTGACTAGCCCAATAGGCTACGAGCAGTACTTC. It encodes CASNTFVTSPIGYEQYF. The complete variable domain, with remaining parts taken from reference TRBV7-9 and TRBJ2-7, reads DTGVSQNPRHKITKRGQNVTFRCDPISEHNRLYWYRQTLGQGPEFLTYFQNEAQLEKSRLLSDRFSAERPKGSFSTLEIQRTEQGDSAMYLCASNTFVTSPIGYEQYFGPGTRLTVT.

The chain employs TRBV6-2 or TRBV6-3 and TRBJ2-3, with 8 bases lining up with TRBD1. There are 16 residues in the CDR3. Trimming at V came to 6 bases and at J to 2 bases, leaving 10 bases not matched to a gene. The germline V gene encodes CDR1 MNHEY and CDR2 SVGEGT. CDR3 in DNA: TGTGCCAGCAGCAAGATTCGGACAGGGTACACAGATACGCAGTATTTT. This encodes CASSKIRTGYTDTQYF.

The chain combines TRBV13 with TRBJ1-1; the match to TRBD1 covers 8 bases. Germline V lookup: CDR1 PRHDT, CDR2 FYEKMQ (reference sequence). Losses at the gene ends were 3 bases for V and 4 bases for J; bases not matched to a gene: 4. CDR3 length: 14 amino acids. CDR3 sequence: CASSFRTGLTEAFF. The CDR3 DNA is TGTGCCAGCAGCTTCCGGACAGGGCTCACTGAAGCTTTCTTT.

V is TRBV27 and J is TRBJ2-5; D gene unclear. The V and J ends lost 5 bases and 4 bases respectively, with 8 bases between them. Germline V gives CDR1 MNHEY, CDR2 SMNVEV (reference sequence). The CDR3 has 12 residues. The CDR3 loop is CASSLSGETQYF. CDR3 DNA sequence: TGTGCCAGCAGTCTCTCGGGAGAGACCCAGTACTTC.

The genes are TRBV19 and TRBJ2-7, with 7 bases that match TRBD1. The J segment lost 2 bases and the V segment lost 4 bases, leaving 8 bases of the junction unmatched. This CDR3 region has 15 residues. The germline CDR1 and CDR2 sequences are LNHDA and SQIVND (reference sequence). Here the CDR3 DNA reads TGTGCCAGTAGTAGTGCCGGGACAGAAACCTACGAGCAGTACTTC. The encoded protein is CASSSAGTETYEQYF.

The V and J genes are TRBV27 and TRBJ2-5, with 8 bases aligning to TRBD1. Germline V gene sequence: CDR1 MNHEY, CDR2 SMNVEV (reference sequence). The trim removed 2 bases at V and 4 bases at J, leaving 9 bases unmatched. The length of the CDR3 is 16 residues. This chain's CDR3 is CASSLLGQGILETQYF. The CDR3 nucleotides read TGTGCCAGCAGTTTACTTGGACAGGGAATTTTAGAGACCCAGTACTTC.

The chain uses TRBV11-3 and TRBJ2-3, with D possibly TRBD2 on 6 matching bases. The CDR3 totals 13 residues. Between the trimmed V and J ends, which lost 0 bases and 8 bases, there was a span of 9 bases. Germline loops: CDR1 SGHNT, CDR2 YENEEA. CDR3 nucleotides: TGTGCCAGCAGCTTAGATCTGGGAGGTACGCAGTATTTT. Translated, it gives CASSLDLGGTQYF.

The gene calls are TRBV11-2 and TRBJ2-3; 9 positions agree with TRBD1. The CDR3 loop spans 14 amino acids. Germline values: CDR1 SGHAT, CDR2 FQNNGV. V dropped 7 bases and J dropped 5; count of bases not matched to a gene: 7. CDR3 in amino acids: CASTQTGQGDTQYF. The CDR3 nucleotides are TGTGCCAGCACTCAAACGGGACAGGGAGATACGCAGTATTTT.

This chain joins TRBV5-1 and TRBJ2-1; D is perhaps TRBD2 (7 bases). CDR1 is SGHRS and CDR2 is YFSETQ in the germline V gene. Trimming took off 4 bases at V and 0 bases at J, with 11 bases between the two ends. This CDR3 is built from 15 residues. The chain's CDR3 is CASSLGGRSYNEQFF. Written as DNA, the CDR3 is TGCGCCAGCAGCCTCGGGGGGCGCTCCTACAATGAGCAGTTCTTC. The full variable domain, completed using reference TRBV5-1 and TRBJ2-1, is KAGVTQTPRYLIKTRGQQVTLSCSPISGHRSVSWYQQTPGQGLQFLFEYFSETQRNKGNFPGRFSGRQFSNSRSEMNVSTLELGDSALYLCASSLGGRSYNEQFFGPGTRLTVL.

V is TRBV4-2 and J is TRBJ1-1, with TRBD1 identical over 8 bases. The CDR3 loop spans 14 amino acids. Germline lookup yields CDR1 LGHNA and CDR2 YNFKEQ. Trimming took 1 base from V and 5 from J; bases not matched to a gene: 3. The chain's CDR3 is CASSQGQGRTEAFF. CDR3 nucleotides: TGTGCCAGCAGCCAAGGACAGGGGAGGACTGAAGCTTTCTTT.

The V and J genes are TRBV25-1 and TRBJ2-1, with 8 bases that match TRBD1. This CDR3 comprises 15 residues. The germline V gene encodes CDR1 MGHDK and CDR2 SYGVNS. Trimming at V came to 3 bases and at J to 7 bases, leaving 8 bases not matched to a gene. In DNA form, the CDR3 reads TGTGCCAGCAGTGACCGGACAGGGATAGGGAATGAGCAGTTCTTC. Amino acids: CASSDRTGIGNEQFF.

This clone was seen many times. The chain uses TRBV29-1 and TRBJ2-3, with TRBD1 matching 7 bases. The germline CDR1 and CDR2 sequences are SQVTM and ANQGSEA. This CDR3 is 14 amino acids long. V lost 0 bases and J lost 8; bases outside the gene matches: 8. The CDR3 DNA reads TGCAGCGTTGAAGATGGGACAGCCTACACTACGCAGTATTTT. It specifies CSVEDGTAYTTQYF.